Listed here are 8 T cell receptor beta chains from one sample, sequenced in a study of OX40 agonist ivuxolimab in advanced cancers. TCRdb's table, derived via immunoSEQ multiplex PCR, lists solely in-frame clones and lacks some. The repertoire includes about 52,000 clones, approximately 80% of them detected once, and around 12% sits in the top ten. Source: CD4+ or CD8+ T cells sorted from blood, taken in a trial of the OX40 agonist ivuxolimab. The receptor source for this set is an adult with an advanced solid tumor such as melanoma, head and neck, liver or kidney cancer.

The chain recombines TRBV4-1 with TRBJ1-4, with 10 bases fitting TRBD1. Looked up from germline, CDR1 is MGHRA and CDR2 is YSYEKL. Unmatched junction bases numbered 2, after V lost 4 bases and J lost 3 bases. The CDR3 has 15 amino acids. The CDR3 DNA sequence: TGCGCCAGCAGCCGCGGGACAGGGGCTAATGAAAAACTGTTTTTT. Amino acids: CASSRGTGANEKLFF.

The genes are TRBV6-5 and TRBJ2-6; D may be TRBD1 (6 bases). CDR1 MNHEY and CDR2 SVGAGI come from the germline V gene. The V gene lost 5 bases and the J gene lost 1 base, with 9 bases spanning the gap. CDR3 length: 15 residues. The CDR3, as DNA: TGTGCCAGCAGTAATACAGGGTCTGGGGCCAACGTCCTGACTTTC. Amino acid sequence: CASSNTGSGANVLTF.

Of note for this clone: The sample has other DNA sequences that encode this CDR3 too. The J gene is TRBJ2-2, the V gene TRBV18, with D unresolved. Germline loops: CDR1 KGHSH, CDR2 LQKENI. The CDR3 length is 13 residues. Trimming pared 0 bases from V and 1 base from J, leaving 0 bases between. The CDR3 nucleotides read TGTGCCAGCTCACCACCGAACACCGGGGAGCTGTTTTTT. Protein product: CASSPPNTGELFF.

This clone was detected once. The chain couples TRBV7-2 to TRBJ2-3; D not resolved. Germline CDR1 SGHTA, CDR2 FQGNSA. V lost 8 bases to trimming and J lost 6 bases, with 12 bases between them. This CDR3 is 12 amino acids long. As DNA, the CDR3 is TGTGCCAGCGCCAGAGAGGCGGATACGCAGTATTTT. This codes for CASAREADTQYF.

J is TRBJ2-2 and V is TRBV18; the D gene is possibly TRBD1 (6 bases). CDR1 KGHSH and CDR2 LQKENI come from the germline V gene. This CDR3 has 18 amino acids. Between the trimmed V and J ends, which lost 3 bases and 4 bases, there was a span of 21 bases. Here the CDR3 reads CASSPLPTGPTGTGELFF. CDR3 nucleotide sequence: TGTGCCAGCTCACCCTTACCGACAGGCCCTACGGGCACCGGGGAGCTGTTTTTT.

This chain connects TRBV21-1 to TRBJ2-1; the table's D call, TRBD2, was not checked against the DNA. TRBV21-1 is described as a pseudogene. This CDR3 spans 18 amino acids. The CDR3 is CASSKVGTSGRNYNEQFF. The DNA for the CDR3 is TGTGCCAGCAGCAAAGTCGGGACTAGCGGGAGAAACTACAATGAGCAGTTCTTC.

The V call is TRBV7-2, the J call TRBJ1-1, with a weak D call TRBD1 (5 bases). The germline CDR1 and CDR2 sequences are SGHTA and FQGNSA. CDR3 length equals 14 residues. Trimming took off 0 bases at V and 5 bases at J, with 10 bases between the two ends. CDR3 residues: CASSLAQTATEAFF. DNA of the CDR3: TGTGCCAGCAGCTTAGCTCAGACAGCTACTGAAGCTTTCTTT. The full variable domain, completed using reference TRBV7-2 and TRBJ1-1, is GAGVSQSPSNKVTEKGKDVELRCDPISGHTALYWYRQSLGQGLEFLIYFQGNSAPDKSGLPSDRFSAERTGGSVSTLTIQRTQQEDSAVYLCASSLAQTATEAFFGQGTRLTVV.

This clone has only one observation. V is TRBV7-8 and J is TRBJ2-2, with 7 bases aligning to TRBD2. The ends lost 5 bases at V and 4 bases at J; junction bases unmatched: 22. The CDR3 sequence is 20 residues long. Germline lookup yields CDR1 SGHVS and CDR2 FQNEAQ. CDR3 amino acids: CASSTHRGVRASGPTGELFF. CDR3 sequence (DNA): TGTGCCAGCAGCACCCACCGCGGGGTGAGGGCTAGCGGCCCCACCGGGGAGCTGTTTTTT.